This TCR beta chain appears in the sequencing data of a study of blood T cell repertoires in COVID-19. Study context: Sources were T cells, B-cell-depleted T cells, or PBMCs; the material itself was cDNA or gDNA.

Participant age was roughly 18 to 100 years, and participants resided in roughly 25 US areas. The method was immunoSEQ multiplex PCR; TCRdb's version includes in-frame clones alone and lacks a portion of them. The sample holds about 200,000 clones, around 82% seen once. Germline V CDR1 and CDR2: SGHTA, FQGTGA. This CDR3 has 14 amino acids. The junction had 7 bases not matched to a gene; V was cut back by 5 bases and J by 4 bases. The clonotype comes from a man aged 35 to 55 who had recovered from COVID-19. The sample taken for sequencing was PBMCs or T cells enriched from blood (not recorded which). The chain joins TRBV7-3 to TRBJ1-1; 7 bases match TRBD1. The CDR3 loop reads CASSPRQGLTEAFF. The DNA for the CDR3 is TGTGCCAGCAGCCCGAGACAGGGTCTCACTGAAGCTTTCTTT. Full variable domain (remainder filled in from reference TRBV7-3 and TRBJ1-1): GAGVSQTPSNKVTEKGKYVELRCDPISGHTALYWYRQSLGQGPEFLIYFQGTGAADDSGLPNDRFFAVRPEGSVSTLKIQRTERGDSAVYLCASSPRQGLTEAFFGQGTRLTVV.